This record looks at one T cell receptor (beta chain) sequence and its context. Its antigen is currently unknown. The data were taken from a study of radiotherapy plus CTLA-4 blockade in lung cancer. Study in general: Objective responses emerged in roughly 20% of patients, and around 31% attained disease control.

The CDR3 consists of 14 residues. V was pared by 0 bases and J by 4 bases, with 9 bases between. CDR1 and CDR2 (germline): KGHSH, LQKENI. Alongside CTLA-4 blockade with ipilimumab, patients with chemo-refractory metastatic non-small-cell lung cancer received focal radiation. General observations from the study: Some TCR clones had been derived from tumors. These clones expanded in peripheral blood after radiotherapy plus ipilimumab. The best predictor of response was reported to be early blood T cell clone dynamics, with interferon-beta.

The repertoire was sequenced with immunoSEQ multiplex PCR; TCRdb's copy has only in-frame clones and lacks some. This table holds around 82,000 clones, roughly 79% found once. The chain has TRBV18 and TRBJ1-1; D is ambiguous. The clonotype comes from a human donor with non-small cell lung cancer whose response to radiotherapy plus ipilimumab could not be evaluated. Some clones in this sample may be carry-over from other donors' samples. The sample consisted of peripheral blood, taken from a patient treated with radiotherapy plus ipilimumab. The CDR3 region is CASSPPRGITEAFF. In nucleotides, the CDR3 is TGTGCCAGCTCACCACCGCGGGGTATCACTGAAGCTTTCTTT.